In this sample, the clone carrying this T cell receptor beta chain turned up many times. The target antigen is unknown. This CDR3 comprises 15 residues. Trimming cost V 4 bases and J 3 bases, with 10 bases left between them. The authors used template switching to add a universal primer site and gave cDNA unique molecular identifiers. MiXCR, applied by TCRdb to the 5' RACE reads, yields one record per CDR3 protein. The sample carries 1.5 million or so distinct CDR3 sequences, 25% to 35% recorded once. The data originate from a study of identical twins. Overall study findings and caveats: Out-of-frame alpha sequences common to twins exhibited a surplus of low generation probability. These conclusions were based on statistical analysis (cross-sectional, not following the same donors).

The receptor comes from a newborn girl in good health. This chain connects TRBV12-3 or TRBV12-4 to TRBJ1-6; no clear D. Input material: cord blood. The CDR3 sequence is CASSSPAGYNSPLHF. In DNA, the CDR3 is TGTGCCAGCAGTTCCCCAGCGGGCTATAATTCACCCCTCCACTTT.